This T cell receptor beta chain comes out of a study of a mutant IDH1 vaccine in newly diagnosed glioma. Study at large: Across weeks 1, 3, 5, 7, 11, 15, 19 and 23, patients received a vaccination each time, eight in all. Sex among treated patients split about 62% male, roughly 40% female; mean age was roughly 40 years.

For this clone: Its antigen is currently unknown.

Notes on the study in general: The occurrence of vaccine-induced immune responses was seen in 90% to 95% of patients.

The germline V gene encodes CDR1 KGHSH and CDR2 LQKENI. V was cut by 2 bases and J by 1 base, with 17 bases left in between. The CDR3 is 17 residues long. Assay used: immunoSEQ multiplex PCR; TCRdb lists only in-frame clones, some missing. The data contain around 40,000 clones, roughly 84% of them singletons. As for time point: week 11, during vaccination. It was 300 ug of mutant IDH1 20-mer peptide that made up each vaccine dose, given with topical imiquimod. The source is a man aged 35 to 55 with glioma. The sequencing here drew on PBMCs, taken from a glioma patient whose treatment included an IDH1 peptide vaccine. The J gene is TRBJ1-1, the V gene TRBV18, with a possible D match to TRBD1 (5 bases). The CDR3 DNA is TGTGCCAGCTCACCAGTAATCGGGCGGGGGGAGAACACTGAAGCTTTCTTT. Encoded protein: CASSPVIGRGENTEAFF.